The 11 T cell receptor beta chains below come from one sample, sequenced in a study of CD8+ T cells in alopecia areata. Indicated treatment: oral pan-JAK inhibitor, 5-10 mg twice daily. Peripheral blood and lesional scalp punch biopsies were taken from alopecia areata patients. In each case, RNA was isolated and then reverse transcribed into cDNA as the sequencing template. Libraries were prepared by immunoSEQ multiplex PCR; TCRdb keeps only in-frame clonotypes and omits some of them. This sample has fewer than 4,000 clones, with around 70% found just once. Here the sequenced sample was skin, taken at week 24, from a patient treated with tofacitinib. The receptors derive from a human donor with alopecia areata.

The CDR3, as DNA: TGTGCCAGCAGTGAATATAGAGGGCTTGAAAAACTGTTTTTT. This encodes CASSEYRGLEKLFF. The chain links TRBV6-1 to TRBJ1-4; D remains unclear. The CDR3 has 14 residues. The V end was cut by 2 bases, the J end by 7 bases, with 11 bases between. Germline lookup yields CDR1 MNHNS and CDR2 SASEGT.

This clone was seen a handful of times. The genes are TRBV5-1 and TRBJ2-1; TRBD2 aligns across 10 bases. There are 16 residues in the CDR3. In germline, CDR1 is SGHRS, CDR2 YFSETQ. J lost 5 bases, V lost 0 bases, and 5 bases had no gene match. The CDR3 DNA reads as TGCGCCAGCAGCTTGGGCAGCGGGGGGGCCCACAATGAGCAGTTCTTC. Encoded protein: CASSLGSGGAHNEQFF.

This chain links TRBV25-1 with TRBJ2-7, with unresolved D. Per germline, CDR1 MGHDK and CDR2 SYGVNS. Trimming took 4 bases from V and 4 from J, leaving 5 bases between them. The CDR3 contains 11 residues. The CDR3 DNA follows: TGTGCCAGCAGTGCAAAATACGAGCAGTACTTC. Amino acid sequence: CASSAKYEQYF.

The chain couples TRBV7-3 to TRBJ2-2; D is perhaps TRBD2 (7 bases). Germline V lookup: CDR1 SGHTA, CDR2 FQGTGA. This CDR3 comprises 14 residues. The V end was cut by 5 bases, the J end by 6 bases, with 13 bases between. CDR3 nucleotides: TGTGCCAGCAGCGTAGGGGGAGGGTCCGGGGAGCTGTTTTTT. Its protein is CASSVGGGSGELFF.

V gene TRBV29-1 combines with J gene TRBJ2-3; D perhaps matches TRBD1 (5 bases). Trimming removed 4 bases from V and 0 bases from J, with 14 bases in between. CDR1 is SQVTM, CDR2 ANQGSEA, per germline. The CDR3 loop spans 15 amino acids. CDR3 DNA sequence: TGCAGCGTTGTAGGGGTCAAGACTAGCACAGATACGCAGTATTTT. It is translated as CSVVGVKTSTDTQYF.

J is TRBJ2-1 and V is TRBV7-2; 13 nucleotides line up with TRBD2. CDR1 and CDR2 (germline): SGHTA, FQGNSA. J was trimmed by 5 bases and V by 3 bases; bases with no gene match: 1. This CDR3 spans 15 amino acids. CDR3 sequence: CASSLTSGGHNEQFF. CDR3 bases: TGTGCCAGCAGCTTGACTAGCGGGGGGCACAATGAGCAGTTCTTC.

The rearrangement joins TRBV11-3 to TRBJ2-3; D is perhaps TRBD1 or TRBD2 (6 bases each). CDR1 and CDR2 (germline): SGHNT, YENEEA. There are 16 residues in the CDR3. Trimming cost V 1 base and J 5 bases, with 16 bases left between them. DNA for the CDR3: TGTGCCAGCAGCTTAGTGAGGACTACCAGGGGAGATACGCAGTATTTT. It encodes CASSLVRTTRGDTQYF.

The chain combines TRBV29-1 with TRBJ2-3; D is perhaps TRBD1 (6 bases). Germline CDR1 reads SQVTM; CDR2 reads ANQGSEA. CDR3 size: 13 residues. The V end was cut by 6 bases, the J end by 2 bases, with 12 bases between. The CDR3: CSVNRAPTDTQYF. In DNA, the CDR3 is TGCAGCGTGAACAGGGCTCCCACAGATACGCAGTATTTT.

This clone was counted once. This chain links TRBV4-3 with TRBJ1-1; D unclear. Trimming shortened V by 1 base and J by 8 bases, and 11 bases separated the two germline ends. CDR3 length: 13 amino acids. The germline CDR1 and CDR2 sequences are LGHNA and YSLEER. CDR3 sequence (DNA): TGCGCCAGCAGCCAAGGCCCCGGGGAGGAAGCTTTCTTT. Translated, it gives CASSQGPGEEAFF.

The chain is built from TRBV23-1 and TRBJ1-5; 7 bases map to TRBD1. TRBV23-1 is an open reading frame whose function is uncertain. Trimming removed 6 bases from V and 0 bases from J; junction bases left unmatched: 26. The CDR3 spans 22 residues. The CDR3 coding sequence is TGCGCCAGCAGCGGTTACGCACGACTCCCTAAACAGGGGCGAGATAGCAATCAGCCCCAGCATTTT. It is translated as CASSGYARLPKQGRDSNQPQHF.

In regard to this clone: In the same sample, other DNA sequences code for this CDR3. For the CDR3, the DNA is TGCGCCAGCAGTGAGTCCCCAGGAAATAGCAATCAGCCCCAGCATTTT. This translates into CASSESPGNSNQPQHF. The chain is built from TRBV10-2 and TRBJ1-5, with no clear D. The CDR3 is 16 amino acids. Deletions cut 0 bases from V and 0 bases from J, with 9 bases between. Germline CDR1 and CDR2: WSHSY and SAAADI.